What follows are 21 T cell receptor beta chains derived from one specimen sequenced in a study of lymphopenia after photon versus proton radiotherapy. The data were produced by immunoSEQ multiplex PCR, yet TCRdb's version contains in-frame clones alone and is incomplete. The table has 16,000 or so clones, about 85% seen once. This material consisted of peripheral blood, taken from a patient treated with proton-based radiotherapy. These receptors were obtained from a woman in her sixties with cholangiocarcinoma. Some clones in this sample may be carry-over from other donors' samples.

This chain joins TRBV4-1 and TRBJ2-3; TRBD2 aligns across 8 bases. V lost 4 bases to trimming and J lost 4 bases; unmatched junction nucleotides: 7. The CDR3 totals 15 residues. Per germline, CDR1 MGHRA and CDR2 YSYEKL. CDR3 nucleotide sequence: TGCGCCAGCAGCCGATTTAGCGGGGCGCCAGATACGCAGTATTTT. It codes for CASSRFSGAPDTQYF.

The genes are TRBV18 and TRBJ2-1; unclear D gene. V lost 2 bases and J 1 base, leaving 9 bases between the germline ends. The V gene's germline CDR1 is KGHSH and CDR2 LQKENI. This CDR3 is 15 amino acids long. This chain's CDR3 is CASSPGQVSYNEQFF. CDR3 bases: TGTGCCAGCTCACCAGGGCAGGTATCCTACAATGAGCAGTTCTTC. Based on the CDR3 plus reference TRBV18 and TRBJ2-1, the full variable domain is NAGVMQNPRHLVRRRGQEARLRCSPMKGHSHVYWYRQLPEEGLKFMVYLQKENIIDESGMPKERFSAEFPKEGPSILRIQQVVRGDSAAYFCASSPGQVSYNEQFFGPGTRLTVL.

This chain connects TRBV5-6 to TRBJ2-7, with a possible D match to TRBD1 (6 bases). Germline V lookup: CDR1 SGHDT, CDR2 YYEEEE. Between the trimmed V and J ends, which lost 3 bases and 0 bases, there was a span of 13 bases. CDR3 size: 15 residues. The CDR3 region is CASSSGGPSSYEQYF. In DNA form, the CDR3 reads TGTGCCAGCAGCTCTGGGGGCCCTAGCTCCTACGAGCAGTACTTC. Using reference TRBV5-6 and TRBJ2-7 for the parts outside the CDR3, the full variable domain is DAGVTQSPTHLIKTRGQQVTLRCSPKSGHDTVSWYQQALGQGPQFIFQYYEEEERQRGNFPDRFSGHQFPNYSSELNVNALLLGDSALYLCASSSGGPSSYEQYFGPGTRLTVT.

The V call is TRBV5-4, the J call TRBJ1-1; D gene unclear. V was pared by 4 bases and J by 1 base, with 11 bases between. This CDR3 is 14 amino acids long. Germline V gives CDR1 SGHNT, CDR2 YYREEE (reference sequence). The CDR3 here is CASSPARQNTEAFF. The CDR3 nucleotides are TGTGCCAGCAGCCCTGCCAGGCAGAACACTGAAGCTTTCTTT. Based on the CDR3 plus reference TRBV5-4 and TRBJ1-1, the full variable domain is ETGVTQSPTHLIKTRGQQVTLRCSSQSGHNTVSWYQQALGQGPQFIFQYYREEENGRGNFPPRFSGLQFPNYSSELNVNALELDDSALYLCASSPARQNTEAFFGQGTRLTVV.

V usage is TRBV10-2 and J usage is TRBJ1-2; weak D call: TRBD1 (5 bases). The CDR3 totals 12 residues. Looked up from germline, CDR1 is WSHSY and CDR2 is SAAADI. Trimming left V 4 bases short and J 7 bases short, with 10 bases between. CDR3 sequence (DNA): TGCGCCAGCAGTGCACAGGTGGTTGGCTACACCTTC. It is translated as CASSAQVVGYTF.

This sequence joins TRBV5-1 and TRBJ1-3; the D gene is possibly TRBD1 (5 bases). Looked up from germline, CDR1 is SGHRS and CDR2 is YFSETQ. The CDR3 extends over 14 amino acids. Trimming removed 4 bases from V and 7 bases from J, with 15 bases in between. This CDR3 reads CASSTQGRDNTIYF. The CDR3 nucleotides are TGCGCCAGCAGCACTCAGGGTCGGGACAACACCATATATTTT. Looking up the rest from reference TRBV5-1 and TRBJ1-3 gives the full variable domain: KAGVTQTPRYLIKTRGQQVTLSCSPISGHRSVSWYQQTPGQGLQFLFEYFSETQRNKGNFPGRFSGRQFSNSRSEMNVSTLELGDSALYLCASSTQGRDNTIYFGEGSWLTVV.

The chain joins TRBV2 to TRBJ1-2; the D is unclear. Germline lookup yields CDR1 SNHLY and CDR2 FYNNEI. V gave up 2 bases and J gave up 4 bases, with 5 bases separating them. CDR3 size: 12 residues. In DNA form, the CDR3 reads TGTGCCAGCAGTGAATCTGTCTATGGCTACACCTTC. Translated: CASSESVYGYTF.

The CDR3 here is CASSRKPTGLEAFF. CDR3 sequence (DNA): TGCGCCAGCAGCCGGAAACCGACAGGGTTGGAAGCTTTCTTT. The chain links TRBV4-1 to TRBJ1-1; 7 bases map to TRBD1. Germline V gives CDR1 MGHRA, CDR2 YSYEKL. This CDR3 region has 14 residues. V was pared by 4 bases and J by 8 bases, with 10 bases of the junction left unmatched.

The chain combines TRBV18 with TRBJ2-5; possible D gene TRBD2, 5 bases. Trimming took off 3 bases at V and 10 bases at J, with 21 bases between the two ends. CDR3 length equals 15 residues. The germline CDR1 and CDR2 sequences are KGHSH and LQKENI. The CDR3, as DNA: TGTGCCAGCTCACCGTCCCACTTTTCGGACTTGAGCCAGTACTTC. This encodes CASSPSHFSDLSQYF.

This clone rates as medium-sized. The chain carries TRBV7-9 and TRBJ1-2, with TRBD1 matching over 9 bases. Germline CDR1 reads SEHNR; CDR2 reads FQNEAQ (reference sequence). This CDR3 is 14 amino acids long. Germline trimming cut 6 bases from V and 4 bases from J; bases unmatched to any gene: 6. The CDR3 region is CASRRTGERYGYTF. CDR3 nucleotide sequence: TGTGCCAGCAGACGGACAGGGGAACGCTATGGCTACACCTTC. Using reference TRBV7-9 and TRBJ1-2 for the parts outside the CDR3, the full variable domain is DTGVSQNPRHKITKRGQNVTFRCDPISEHNRLYWYRQTLGQGPEFLTYFQNEAQLEKSRLLSDRFSAERPKGSFSTLEIQRTEQGDSAMYLCASRRTGERYGYTFGSGTRLTVV.

The chain joins TRBV5-4 to TRBJ1-6; 7 nucleotides agree with TRBD1. The trim removed 4 bases at V and 10 bases at J, leaving 8 bases unmatched. The V gene's germline CDR1 is SGHNT and CDR2 YYREEE (reference sequence). This CDR3 has 14 residues. As DNA, the CDR3 is TGTGCCAGCAGCCATGACAGGGATCAGTCACCCCTCCACTTT. Protein sequence: CASSHDRDQSPLHF.

For this clone: Without the conserved terminal phenylalanine or tryptophan, this CDR3 likely stems from a read error. The V and J genes are TRBV7-2 and TRBJ1-2; weak D call: TRBD1 (5 bases). V lost 4 bases to trimming and J lost 0 bases, with 12 bases between them. This CDR3 is built from 15 residues. Per the germline V gene, CDR1 is SGHTA and CDR2 is FQGNSA. The CDR3: CASSYPGQTNYGYTL. In nucleotides, the CDR3 is TGTGCCAGCAGCTACCCGGGGCAGACTAACTATGGCTACACCCTC.

V usage is TRBV7-9 and J usage is TRBJ2-3; 7 bases are a match to TRBD2. V shed 5 bases and J 0 bases; nucleotides not matched to a gene: 8. CDR1 is SEHNR, CDR2 FQNEAQ, per germline (reference sequence). The CDR3 extends over 16 amino acids. DNA for the CDR3: TGTGCCAGCAGCATGCGGCGGGGGAGTAGCACAGATACGCAGTATTTT. Translating gives CASSMRRGSSTDTQYF.

V usage is TRBV5-5 and J usage is TRBJ2-2; D might be TRBD2 (6 bases). CDR1 is SGHKS and CDR2 is YYEKEE in the germline V gene (reference sequence). V lost 4 bases, J lost 6 bases, and 10 bases lay in between. This CDR3 comprises 13 residues. This CDR3 is CASSPTSSGELFF. The CDR3 DNA reads as TGTGCCAGCAGCCCGACTAGTTCCGGGGAGCTGTTTTTT.

The V call is TRBV27, the J call TRBJ2-7; 8 positions agree with TRBD1. The CDR3 sequence is 13 residues long. The V and J ends lost 6 bases and 3 bases, in that order; junction bases with no gene match: 4. Per the germline V gene, CDR1 is MNHEY and CDR2 is SMNVEV (reference sequence). The CDR3 spells CASSPGQGYEQYF. In DNA, the CDR3 is TGTGCCAGCAGCCCCGGACAGGGCTACGAGCAGTACTTC.

The chain recombines TRBV28 with TRBJ1-2; possible D gene TRBD1, 6 bases. Germline loops: CDR1 MDHEN, CDR2 SYDVKM. Trimming removed 3 bases at V and 6 bases at J, with 11 bases between. This CDR3 is built from 13 residues. The CDR3 sequence: CASSFGEGDGYTF. For the CDR3, the DNA is TGTGCCAGCAGTTTCGGGGAGGGGGATGGCTACACCTTC.

The chain links TRBV6-6 to TRBJ2-3; D gene ambiguous. CDR1 is MNHNY and CDR2 is SVGAGI in the germline V gene (reference sequence). The V and J ends lost 6 bases and 1 base respectively, with 11 bases between them. The CDR3 covers 14 residues. The CDR3 DNA reads as TGTGCCAGCAGCCACTCTGGGGGCACAGATACGCAGTATTTT. It yields the protein CASSHSGGTDTQYF.

The chain employs TRBV6-5 and TRBJ1-1; D gene ambiguous. This CDR3 region has 12 residues. Germline-derived CDR1 and CDR2 are MNHEY and SVGAGI. Trimming took off 8 bases at V and 7 bases at J, with 14 bases between the two ends. This CDR3 reads CASATVSGEAFF. CDR3 coding DNA: TGTGCCAGCGCCACGGTCTCCGGTGAAGCTTTCTTT.

This chain uses TRBV19 with TRBJ2-5; D unresolved. V lost 7 bases and J 5 bases, leaving 14 bases between the germline ends. Germline V gives CDR1 LNHDA, CDR2 SQIVND (reference sequence). The CDR3 sequence is 13 residues long. The CDR3 DNA sequence: TGTGCCAGTATCGGGCCGAACCGGGAGACCCAGTACTTC. Residues: CASIGPNRETQYF.

The chain uses TRBV11-2 and TRBJ2-5; D unclear. Trimming shortened V by 4 bases and J by 7 bases, and 7 bases separated the two germline ends. The CDR3 has 11 residues. Germline values: CDR1 SGHAT, CDR2 FQNNGV. Here the CDR3 reads CASSSARTQYF. The CDR3 nucleotides are TGTGCCAGCAGCTCCGCGAGGACCCAGTACTTC. The full variable domain, its missing parts supplied by reference TRBV11-2 and TRBJ2-5, is EAGVAQSPRYKIIEKRQSVAFWCNPISGHATLYWYQQILGQGPKLLIQFQNNGVVDDSQLPKDRFSAERLKGVDSTLKIQPAKLEDSAVYLCASSSARTQYFGPGTRLLVL.

The V and J genes are TRBV4-2 and TRBJ2-7; D assignment may be TRBD1 or TRBD2 (5 bases each). This CDR3 comprises 19 residues. V lost 4 bases and J 0 bases, leaving 25 bases between the germline ends. Germline lookup yields CDR1 LGHNA and CDR2 YNFKEQ. The CDR3 region is CASSLEAGALRSGSYEQYF. As DNA, the CDR3 is TGTGCCAGCAGCCTGGAGGCTGGGGCCCTCCGCTCCGGCTCCTACGAGCAGTACTTC.